This TCR beta chain was profiled in a study of pediatric ulcerative colitis. General study points: Repertoires came from total lymphocyte DNA, so rare subsets like regulatory T cells may be missed.

The assay was run at survey level. The method was immunoSEQ multiplex PCR; TCRdb's version includes in-frame clones alone and lacks a portion of them. The table has about 40,000 clones, 75% seen once. The CDR3 consists of 15 residues. V lost 3 bases and J lost 0, with 10 bases in between. Germline CDR1 and CDR2: SGDLS and YYNGEE. In the case of this clone: Its target is unknown.

The rectum was sampled with one to two pinch biopsies at colonoscopy. This sequence was found in a boy younger than 18 with severe ulcerative colitis. Sequencing input: gut tissue. The rearrangement uses TRBV9 and TRBJ2-1, with D tentatively TRBD1 or TRBD2 (5 bases each). The CDR3 loop is CASSAAGSSYNEQFF. The CDR3 nucleotides are TGTGCCAGCAGCGCGGCAGGGAGCTCCTACAATGAGCAGTTCTTC.